The clone carrying this T cell receptor beta chain has just a few counts. This record belongs to a study of blood T cell repertoires in COVID-19. Per germline, CDR1 SEHNR and CDR2 FQNEAQ (reference sequence). The CDR3 runs to 12 residues. The ends were cut back, 3 bases at V and 7 bases at J, with 9 bases in the middle. The protocol was immunoSEQ multiplex PCR, while the TCRdb copy is restricted to in-frame clones and leaves out a portion. The table records hundreds of thousands of clones, 75% to 90% of them present only once. This clonotype was sampled from a woman aged 70-85 years with COVID-19, enrolled during active disease. The sequencing sample was made of peripheral blood. The rearrangement links TRBV7-9 to TRBJ1-2; D gene unclear. CDR3 in DNA: TGTGCCAGCAGCTTTTTCGAGGGTGGCTACACCTTC. Its protein product is CASSFFEGGYTF.